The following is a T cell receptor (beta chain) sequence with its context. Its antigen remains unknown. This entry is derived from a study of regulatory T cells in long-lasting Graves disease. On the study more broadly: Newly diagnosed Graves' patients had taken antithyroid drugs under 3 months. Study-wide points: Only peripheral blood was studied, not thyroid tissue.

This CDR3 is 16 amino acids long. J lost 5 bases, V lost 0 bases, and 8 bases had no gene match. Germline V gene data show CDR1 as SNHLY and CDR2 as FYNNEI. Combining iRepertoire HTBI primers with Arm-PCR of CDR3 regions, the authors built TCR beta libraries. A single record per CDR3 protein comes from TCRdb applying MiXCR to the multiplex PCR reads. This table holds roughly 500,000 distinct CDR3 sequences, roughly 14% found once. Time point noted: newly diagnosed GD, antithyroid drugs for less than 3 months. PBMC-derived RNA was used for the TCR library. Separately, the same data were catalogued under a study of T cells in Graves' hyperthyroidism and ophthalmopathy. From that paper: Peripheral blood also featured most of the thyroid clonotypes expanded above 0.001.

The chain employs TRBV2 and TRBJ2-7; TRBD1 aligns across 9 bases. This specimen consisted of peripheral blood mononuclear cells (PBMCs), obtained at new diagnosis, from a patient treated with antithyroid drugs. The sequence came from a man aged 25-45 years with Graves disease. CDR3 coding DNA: TGTGCCAGCAGTGAAGCTCCGGGACAGGGTAAGGACGAGCAGTACTTC. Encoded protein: CASSEAPGQGKDEQYF.